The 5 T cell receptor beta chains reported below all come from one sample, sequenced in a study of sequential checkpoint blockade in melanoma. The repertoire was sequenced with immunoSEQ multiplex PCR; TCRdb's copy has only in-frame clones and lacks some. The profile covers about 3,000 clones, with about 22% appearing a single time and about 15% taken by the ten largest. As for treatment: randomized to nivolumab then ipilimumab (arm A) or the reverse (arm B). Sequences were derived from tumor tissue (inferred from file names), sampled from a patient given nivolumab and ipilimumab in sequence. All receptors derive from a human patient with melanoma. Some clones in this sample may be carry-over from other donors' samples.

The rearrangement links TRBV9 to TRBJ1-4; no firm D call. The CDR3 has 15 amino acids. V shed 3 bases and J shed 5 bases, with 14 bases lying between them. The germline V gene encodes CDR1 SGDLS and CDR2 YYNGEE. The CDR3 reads CASSGPLGVNEKLFF. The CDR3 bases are TGTGCCAGCAGCGGGCCCTTGGGCGTGAATGAAAAACTGTTTTTT.

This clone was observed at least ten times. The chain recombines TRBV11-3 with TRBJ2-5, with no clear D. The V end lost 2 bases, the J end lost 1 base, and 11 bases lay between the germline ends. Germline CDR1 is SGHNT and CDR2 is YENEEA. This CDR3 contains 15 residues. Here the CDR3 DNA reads TGTGCCAGCAGCTTACTCTTAGGGCTCCAAGAGACCCAGTACTTC. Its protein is CASSLLLGLQETQYF. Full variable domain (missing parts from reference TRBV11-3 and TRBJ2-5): EAGVVQSPRYKIIEKKQPVAFWCNPISGHNTLYWYLQNLGQGPELLIRYENEEAVDDSQLPKDRFSAERLKGVDSTLKIQPAELGDSAVYLCASSLLLGLQETQYFGPGTRLLVL.

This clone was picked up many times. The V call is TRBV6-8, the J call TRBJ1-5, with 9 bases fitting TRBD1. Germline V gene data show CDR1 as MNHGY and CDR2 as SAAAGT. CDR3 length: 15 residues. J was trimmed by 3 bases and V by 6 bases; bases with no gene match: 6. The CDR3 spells CASRIRTGVNQPQHF. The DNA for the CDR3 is TGTGCCAGCAGAATCCGGACAGGGGTCAATCAGCCCCAGCATTTT.

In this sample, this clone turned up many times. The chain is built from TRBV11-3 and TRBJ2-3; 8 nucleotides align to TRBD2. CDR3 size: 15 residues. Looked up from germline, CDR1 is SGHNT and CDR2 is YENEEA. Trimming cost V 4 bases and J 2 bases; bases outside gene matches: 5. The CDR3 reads CASSSRTSLTDTQYF. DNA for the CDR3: TGTGCCAGCAGCTCAAGGACTAGCCTCACAGATACGCAGTATTTT. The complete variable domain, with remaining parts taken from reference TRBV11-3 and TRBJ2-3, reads EAGVVQSPRYKIIEKKQPVAFWCNPISGHNTLYWYLQNLGQGPELLIRYENEEAVDDSQLPKDRFSAERLKGVDSTLKIQPAELGDSAVYLCASSSRTSLTDTQYFGPGTRLTVL.

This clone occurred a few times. CDR3 DNA: TGTGCCAGCAGACTAGGCACAAATTCTCTCCCGGGACAGGGGGGCTATGGCTACACCTTC. Amino acids: CASRLGTNSLPGQGGYGYTF. The chain recombines TRBV6-8 with TRBJ1-2; TRBD1 aligns across 11 bases. There are 20 residues in the CDR3. The V gene's germline CDR1 is MNHGY and CDR2 SAAAGT. Losses at the gene ends were 6 bases for V and 4 bases for J; bases not matched to a gene: 22.